These T cell receptor beta chains were read from a single sample in a study of blood T cell repertoires in COVID-19. Clones were read by immunoSEQ multiplex PCR, and TCRdb kept only the in-frame ones, dropping some. The sample shows about 220,000 clones, 83% of them seen only once. The sequenced material came from PBMCs or T cells enriched from blood (not recorded which). The receptors originated from a woman between 50 and 59 years old who had been exposed to COVID-19. Both conserved end residues are part of each CDR3. D genes are given only for firm matches. A clone size is listed for some rows: how often the clone was seen (once, few, many), or a class if it is expanded.

J | V | D | size | DNA | CDR3
TRBJ2-2 | TRBV7-9 | NA | once | TGTGCCAGCAGCGCCCCCCAGATGTCCCACATCGGGGAGCTGTTTTTT | CASSAPQMSHIGELFF
TRBJ2-3 | TRBV5-1 | TRBD1 | medium-sized | TGCGCCAGTGCACCGGGACAGAGCACAGATACGCAGTATTTT | CASAPGQSTDTQYF
TRBJ2-2 | TRBV24-1 | NA | NA | TGTGCCACCAGTGCTCTAGGAGGGCCGCTAGCAATAGGGGAGCTGTTTTTT | CATSALGGPLAIGELFF
TRBJ1-1 | TRBV19 | NA | NA | TGTGCCAGTAGTATAAGCCGGGACACTGAAGCTTTCTTT | CASSISRDTEAFF
TRBJ2-7 | TRBV6-5 | NA | NA | TGTGCCAGCAGTTACAATCCCCTAAAAAACTACGAGCAGTACTTC | CASSYNPLKNYEQYF
TRBJ1-2 | TRBV30 | TRBD1 | NA | TGTGCCTCGGAGGGACAGGGGCATGGCTACACCTTC | CASEGQGHGYTF
TRBJ1-5 | TRBV30 | TRBD1 | NA | TGTGCCTGGAGTGTTGGAGGGGGCTATCAGCCCCAGCATTTT | CAWSVGGGYQPQHF
TRBJ1-1 | TRBV20-1 | NA | NA | TGCAGTGCTAGTTACAGGGTTAACACTGAAGCTTTCTTT | CSASYRVNTEAFF
TRBJ2-7 | TRBV5-5 | TRBD2 | NA | TGTGCCAGCAGCCCGGGGGGGACCTACGAGCAGTACTTC | CASSPGGTYEQYF
TRBJ2-2 | TRBV5-1 | TRBD2 | NA | TGCGCCAGCAGCTTAGCGGGGTCGAACACCGGGGAGCTGTTTTTT | CASSLAGSNTGELFF
TRBJ2-3 | TRBV2 | TRBD2 | NA | TGTGCCAGCAGTGAAGGGAGCGGGGGGGCGCGCACAGATACGCAGTATTTT | CASSEGSGGARTDTQYF
TRBJ1-3 | TRBV7-9 | NA | NA | TGTGCCAGCAGCTCGACAGGAAACACCATATATTTT | CASSSTGNTIYF
TRBJ2-1 | TRBV10-3 | TRBD1 | NA | TGTGCCATCAGTGAGTCGAGTGGGACAGGGGTCTTTGGGGGAAATGAGCAGTTCTTC | CAISESSGTGVFGGNEQFF
TRBJ2-1 | TRBV5-1 | TRBD2 | NA | TGCGCCAGCAGCTTGGTAGCGGGGGGAATGAATGAGCAGTTCTTC | CASSLVAGGMNEQFF